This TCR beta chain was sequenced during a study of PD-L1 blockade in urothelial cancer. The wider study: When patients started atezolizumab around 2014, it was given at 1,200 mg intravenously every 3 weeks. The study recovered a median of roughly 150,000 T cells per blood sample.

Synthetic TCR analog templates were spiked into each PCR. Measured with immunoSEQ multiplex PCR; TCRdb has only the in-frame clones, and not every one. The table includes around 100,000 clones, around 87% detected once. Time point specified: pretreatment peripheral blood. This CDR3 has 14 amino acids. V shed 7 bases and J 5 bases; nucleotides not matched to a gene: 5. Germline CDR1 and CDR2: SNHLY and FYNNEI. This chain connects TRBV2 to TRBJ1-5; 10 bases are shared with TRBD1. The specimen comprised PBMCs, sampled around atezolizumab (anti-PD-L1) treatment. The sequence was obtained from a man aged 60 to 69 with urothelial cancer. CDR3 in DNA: TGTGCCAGCACCGGGGACAGGGGCCATCAGCCCCAGCATTTT. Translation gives CASTGDRGHQPQHF.